Listed below are T cell receptor beta chains from one sample, sequenced in a study of response to subunit inactivated influenza vaccine. MiXCR was run by TCRdb on the RT-PCR reads, yielding one entry per CDR3 protein. Of a few hundred thousand distinct CDR3 sequences detected, 21% appear once; the ten largest clones hold 9.5% to 13%. The sample in question was PBMCs from blood, obtained around 22 months after vaccination. These receptors all stem from a man between 50 and 75 years old who received an inactivated influenza vaccine. Each CDR3 is given with its conserved first and last residue. D genes are given only for firm matches. The size of a clone is reported for some rows only, either as once, few or many, or as a class for expanded clones.

many	TRBJ1-2	TRBV29-1	-	CSANLGGLRGYTF	TGCAGCGCCAACCTGGGGGGGCTCCGCGGCTACACCTTC
-	TRBJ1-3	TRBV6-5	-	CASSYSALGSRNTIYF	TGTGCCAGCAGTTACTCCGCTTTGGGGTCTAGAAACACCATATATTTT
few	TRBJ2-1	TRBV20-1	-	CSARDLARRGYNEQFF	TGCAGTGCTAGAGATTTGGCTAGGAGGGGATACAATGAGCAGTTCTTC
few	TRBJ2-2	TRBV20-1	-	CSATPGFNTGELFF	TGCAGTGCTACCCCAGGATTTAACACCGGGGAGCTGTTTTTT
few	TRBJ1-1	TRBV10-3	TRBD1	CAISDDRGRTEAFF	TGTGCCATCAGTGACGACAGGGGGCGAACTGAAGCTTTCTTT
-	TRBJ2-3	TRBV7-2	-	CASSLVSRGADTQYF	TGTGCCAGCAGCTTAGTCTCGCGCGGGGCAGATACGCAGTATTTT
-	TRBJ2-3	TRBV7-9	-	CASRQFGHGPLTDTQYF	TGTGCCAGCAGACAATTTGGACACGGGCCCCTCACAGATACGCAGTATTTT
-	TRBJ2-3	TRBV29-1	-	CSVALYSTDTQYF	TGCAGCGTTGCACTATATAGCACAGATACGCAGTATTTT
few	TRBJ1-1	TRBV4-1	-	CASSQGGGRGRVEAFF	TGCGCCAGCAGCCAAGGGGGTGGTAGGGGCAGGGTTGAAGCTTTCTTT
-	TRBJ1-5	TRBV20-1	-	CSARANSEQYSNQPQHF	TGCAGTGCTAGAGCGAATTCAGAACAATATAGCAATCAGCCCCAGCATTTT
few	TRBJ1-2	TRBV6-5	TRBD1	CASSYHDRVPYYYGYTF	TGTGCCAGCAGTTACCACGACAGGGTGCCCTATTACTATGGCTACACCTTC
-	TRBJ2-7	TRBV2	-	CASQLLGPEQYF	TGTGCCAGCCAACTTCTTGGTCCCGAGCAGTACTTC
-	TRBJ2-2	TRBV6-2/TRBV6-3	-	CASSTSHTGELFF	TGTGCCAGCAGCACTAGTCACACCGGGGAGCTGTTTTTT
few	TRBJ1-1	TRBV5-1	-	CASSLGLQRSPEAFF	TGCGCCAGCAGCTTGGGCTTACAGAGAAGTCCTGAAGCTTTCTTT
medium-sized	TRBJ2-5	TRBV28	-	CASSFWGPWETQYF	TGTGCCAGCAGTTTTTGGGGGCCCTGGGAGACCCAGTACTTC
-	TRBJ2-3	TRBV3-1	TRBD2	CASSPAGGQVSDTQYF	TGTGCCAGCAGCCCAGCGGGGGGCCAGGTGTCAGATACGCAGTATTTT
-	TRBJ2-5	TRBV5-1	-	CASSSLIGTAKTQYF	TGCGCCAGCAGCTCTCTCATCGGGACTGCCAAGACCCAGTACTTC
-	TRBJ2-1	TRBV20-1	-	CSARGRTIANEQFF	TGCAGTGCTAGAGGCCGGACTATAGCCAATGAGCAGTTCTTC
few	TRBJ2-7	TRBV7-3	TRBD2	CASSSTLAGVAEQYF	TGTGCCAGCAGCAGTACCCTAGCGGGAGTTGCCGAGCAGTACTTC
-	TRBJ1-2	TRBV5-1	-	CASSGQHNYGYTF	TGCGCCAGTTCGGGACAACATAACTATGGCTACACCTTC
few	TRBJ2-1	TRBV6-2/TRBV6-3	TRBD2	CASSVGLAGGNGQFF	TGTGCCAGCAGTGTCGGACTAGCGGGAGGCAATGGGCAGTTCTTC
-	TRBJ1-1	TRBV7-9	-	CASSFSGAEAFF	TGTGCCAGCAGCTTTAGTGGCGCTGAAGCTTTCTTT
many	TRBJ1-2	TRBV20-1	TRBD1	CSARRTGLNYGYTF	TGCAGTGCCCGTCGGACAGGGCTTAACTATGGCTACACCTTC
few	TRBJ1-1	TRBV3-1	-	CASSQDGLREAFF	TGTGCCAGCAGCCAAGACGGGCTACGGGAAGCTTTCTTT
many	TRBJ1-5	TRBV5-6	-	CASSFSGGNQPQHF	TGTGCCAGCAGCTTCTCTGGGGGCAATCAGCCCCAGCATTTT